Listed below are T cell receptor beta chains from one sample, sequenced in a study of CD8 T cells in Susac syndrome. TCRdb re-called the immunoSEQ multiplex PCR reads through MiXCR, storing one row per CDR3 protein. The sample shows about 94,000 distinct CDR3 sequences, about 93% of them seen only once. Sample: CD4+ T cells from PBMCs. These receptors originate from a human donor with Susac syndrome. Each CDR3 is given with its conserved first and last residue. Fields, in order: D gene, clone size, J gene, V gene, CDR3 DNA, CDR3 protein. A D gene is named only where the DNA matches it firmly. Rows give clone size only sometimes, using once, few, many, or a class for an expanded clone.

>TRBD2|few|TRBJ2-3|TRBV9
TGTGCCAGCAGCTTCGGACTAGCGGGGGTTACAGATACGCAGTATTTT
CASSFGLAGVTDTQYF
>NA|NA|TRBJ1-2|TRBV30
TGTGCCTGGAGTGGGCAGACAGGCTATGGCGGCTACACCTTC
CAWSGQTGYGGYTF
>NA|NA|TRBJ2-7|TRBV30
TGTGCCTGGATAAAGAGGGCCCACGAGCAGTACTTC
CAWIKRAHEQYF
>NA|NA|TRBJ2-3|TRBV20-1
TGCAGTGCTAGAGATTCGGAGGGCTGGACAGATACGCAGTATTTT
CSARDSEGWTDTQYF
>NA|NA|TRBJ1-5|TRBV20-1
TGCAGTGCTAGAATTGGATCGGGGGGTGCCGATCAGCCCCAGCATTTT
CSARIGSGGADQPQHF
>TRBD1|once|TRBJ2-3|TRBV6-2/TRBV6-3
TGTGCCAGCAGCCGGGACAGGGGTGCAGATACGCAGTATTTT
CASSRDRGADTQYF
>NA|NA|TRBJ1-2|TRBV9
TGTGCCAGCAGCGTAGCTACTCCGGTCGGTCGAGTTGGCTATGGCTACACCTTC
CASSVATPVGRVGYGYTF
>NA|NA|TRBJ2-7|TRBV29-1
TGCAGCGTTAGGACCGGCAACGAGCAGTACTTC
CSVRTGNEQYF
>TRBD1|NA|TRBJ1-1|TRBV18
TGTGCCAGCTCACCGACAGGGGAAGGCGCTTTCTTT
CASSPTGEGAFF
>NA|NA|TRBJ2-7|TRBV20-1
TGCAGTGCTAGGGGTTTCGCACCCCCAAGCTACGAGCAGTACTTC
CSARGFAPPSYEQYF
>NA|NA|TRBJ1-2|TRBV2
TGTGCCAGCAGTGAAACAGGGTGGTATGGCTACACCTTC
CASSETGWYGYTF
>TRBD1|NA|TRBJ1-2|TRBV30
TGTGCCTGGAGTCTTTCAGGGGGATATGGCTACACCTTC
CAWSLSGGYGYTF
>NA|NA|TRBJ2-4|TRBV12-3/TRBV12-4
TGTGCCAGCAGTTTAGTACAGGGTAGTAAAAACATTCAGTACTTC
CASSLVQGSKNIQYF